This T cell receptor beta chain was sequenced during a study of blood T cell repertoires in COVID-19. As for the study in general: The analysed material was cDNA or gDNA that came from T cells, B-cell-depleted T cells, or PBMCs.

Assay used: immunoSEQ multiplex PCR; TCRdb lists only in-frame clones, some missing. The sample contains 300,000 or so clones, roughly 91% of which appear only once. The CDR3 has 16 amino acids. V lost 1 base and J lost 2, with 13 bases in between. Germline-derived CDR1 and CDR2 are MDHEN and SYDVKM. The chain has TRBV28 and TRBJ2-3, with D perhaps TRBD1 (5 bases). This clonotype was sampled from a man over 45 with active or convalescent COVID-19. Sequences were obtained from peripheral blood. CDR3 sequence (DNA): TGTGCCAGCAGTTTATTTCCAGGGTCCTCCACAGATACGCAGTATTTT. Translation gives CASSLFPGSSTDTQYF.